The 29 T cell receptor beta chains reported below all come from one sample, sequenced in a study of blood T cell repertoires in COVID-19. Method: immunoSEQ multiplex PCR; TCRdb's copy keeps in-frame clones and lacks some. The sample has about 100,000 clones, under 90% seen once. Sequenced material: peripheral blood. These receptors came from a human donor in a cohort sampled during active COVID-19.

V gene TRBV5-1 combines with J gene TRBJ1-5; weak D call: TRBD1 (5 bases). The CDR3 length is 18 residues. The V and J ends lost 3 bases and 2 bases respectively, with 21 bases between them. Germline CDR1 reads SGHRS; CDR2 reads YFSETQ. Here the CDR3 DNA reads TGCGCCAGCAGCTCCGGGACGGGCGGGACGGGGGGCAATCAGCCCCAGCATTTT. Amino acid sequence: CASSSGTGGTGGNQPQHF.

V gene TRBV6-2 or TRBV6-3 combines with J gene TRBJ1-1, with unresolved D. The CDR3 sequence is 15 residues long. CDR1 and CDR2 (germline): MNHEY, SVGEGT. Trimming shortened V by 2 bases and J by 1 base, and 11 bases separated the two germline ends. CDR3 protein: CASSYPGGWNTEAFF. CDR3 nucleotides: TGTGCCAGCAGTTACCCGGGAGGGTGGAACACTGAAGCTTTCTTT.

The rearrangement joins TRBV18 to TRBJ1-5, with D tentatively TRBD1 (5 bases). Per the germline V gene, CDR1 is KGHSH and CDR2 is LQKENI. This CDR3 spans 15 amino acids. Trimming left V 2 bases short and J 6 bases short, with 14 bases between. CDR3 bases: TGTGCCAGCTCACCATCACAGGCGGGGGGTCAGCCCCAGCATTTT. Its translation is CASSPSQAGGQPQHF. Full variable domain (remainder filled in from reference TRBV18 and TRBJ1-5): NAGVMQNPRHLVRRRGQEARLRCSPMKGHSHVYWYRQLPEEGLKFMVYLQKENIIDESGMPKERFSAEFPKEGPSILRIQQVVRGDSAAYFCASSPSQAGGQPQHFGDGTRLSIL.

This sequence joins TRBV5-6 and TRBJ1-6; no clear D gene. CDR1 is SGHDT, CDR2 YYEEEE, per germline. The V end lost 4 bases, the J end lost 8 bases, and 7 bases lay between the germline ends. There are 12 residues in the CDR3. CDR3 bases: TGTGCCAGCAGCCGCCCGGATTCACCCCTCCACTTT. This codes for CASSRPDSPLHF.

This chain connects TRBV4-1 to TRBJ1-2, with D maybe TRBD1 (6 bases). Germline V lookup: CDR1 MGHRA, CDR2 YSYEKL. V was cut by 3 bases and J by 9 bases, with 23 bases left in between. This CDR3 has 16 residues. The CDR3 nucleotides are TGCGCCAGCAGCCAGGACAGCGCCGAAGGTGGCCGTAGCTACACCTTC. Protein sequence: CASSQDSAEGGRSYTF.

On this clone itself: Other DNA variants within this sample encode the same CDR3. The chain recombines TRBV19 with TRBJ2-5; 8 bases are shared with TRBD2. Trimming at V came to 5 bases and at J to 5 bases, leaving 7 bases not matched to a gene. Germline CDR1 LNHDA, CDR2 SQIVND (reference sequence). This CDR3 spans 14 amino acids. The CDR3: CASSVGLVGETQYF. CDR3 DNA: TGTGCCAGTAGTGTGGGACTAGTAGGGGAGACCCAGTACTTC.

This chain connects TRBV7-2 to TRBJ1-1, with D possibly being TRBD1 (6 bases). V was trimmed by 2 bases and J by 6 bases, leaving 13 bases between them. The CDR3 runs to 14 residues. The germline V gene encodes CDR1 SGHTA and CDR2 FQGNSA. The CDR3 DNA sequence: TGTGCCAGCAGCTTAATACAGGGTAGGGCTGAAGCTTTCTTT. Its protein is CASSLIQGRAEAFF. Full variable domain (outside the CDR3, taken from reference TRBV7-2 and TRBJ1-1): GAGVSQSPSNKVTEKGKDVELRCDPISGHTALYWYRQSLGQGLEFLIYFQGNSAPDKSGLPSDRFSAERTGGSVSTLTIQRTQQEDSAVYLCASSLIQGRAEAFFGQGTRLTVV.

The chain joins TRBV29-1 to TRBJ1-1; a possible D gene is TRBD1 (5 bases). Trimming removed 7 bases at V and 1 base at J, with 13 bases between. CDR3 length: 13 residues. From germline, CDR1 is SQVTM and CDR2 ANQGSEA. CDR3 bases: TGCAGCGGGAAGGACGGGGGGAACACTGAAGCTTTCTTT. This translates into CSGKDGGNTEAFF.

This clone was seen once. CDR3 amino acids: CASSQGGAPSNEQFF. The CDR3 DNA is TGTGCCAGCAGCCAAGGCGGGGCCCCTAGCAATGAGCAGTTCTTC. The chain uses TRBV3-1 (or the pseudogene TRBV3-2) and TRBJ2-1, with D perhaps TRBD2 (6 bases). The CDR3 runs to 15 residues. Deletions cut 1 base from V and 6 bases from J, with 13 bases between. Germline CDR1 LGHDT, CDR2 YNNKEL (reference sequence).

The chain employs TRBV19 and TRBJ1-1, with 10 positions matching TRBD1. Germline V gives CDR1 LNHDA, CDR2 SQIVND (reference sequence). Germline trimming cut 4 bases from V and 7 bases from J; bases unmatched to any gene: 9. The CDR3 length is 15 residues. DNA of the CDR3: TGTGCCAGTAGTAGAGGACAGGGGGACGTGCTTGAAGCTTTCTTT. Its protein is CASSRGQGDVLEAFF. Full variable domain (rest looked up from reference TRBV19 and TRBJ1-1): DGGITQSPKYLFRKEGQNVTLSCEQNLNHDAMYWYRQDPGQGLRLIYYSQIVNDFQKGDIAEGYSVSREKKESFPLTVTSAQKNPTAFYLCASSRGQGDVLEAFFGQGTRLTVV.

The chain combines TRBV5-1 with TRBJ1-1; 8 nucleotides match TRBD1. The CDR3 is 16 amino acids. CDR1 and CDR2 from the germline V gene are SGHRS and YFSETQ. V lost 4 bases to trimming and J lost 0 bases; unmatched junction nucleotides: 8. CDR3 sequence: CASSTIPTGVNTEAFF. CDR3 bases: TGCGCCAGCAGCACAATTCCGACAGGGGTGAACACTGAAGCTTTCTTT.

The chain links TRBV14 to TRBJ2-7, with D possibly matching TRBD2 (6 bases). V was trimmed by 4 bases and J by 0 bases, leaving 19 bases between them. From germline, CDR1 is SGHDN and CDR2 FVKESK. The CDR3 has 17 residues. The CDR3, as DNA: TGTGCCAGCAGCCCAGGTTCCGCCGGGACTTACTCCTACGAGCAGTACTTC. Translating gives CASSPGSAGTYSYEQYF.

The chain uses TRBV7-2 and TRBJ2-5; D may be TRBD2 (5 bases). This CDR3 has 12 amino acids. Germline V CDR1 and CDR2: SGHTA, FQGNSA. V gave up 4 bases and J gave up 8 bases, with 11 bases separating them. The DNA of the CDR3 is TGTGCCAGCAGCTGGGCGAGGGAAACCCAGTACTTC. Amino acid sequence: CASSWARETQYF.

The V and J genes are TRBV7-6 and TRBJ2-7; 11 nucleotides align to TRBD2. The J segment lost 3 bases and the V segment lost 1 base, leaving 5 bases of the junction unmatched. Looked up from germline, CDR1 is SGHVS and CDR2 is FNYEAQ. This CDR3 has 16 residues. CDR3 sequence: CASSLGSSGGHYEQYF. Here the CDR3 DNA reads TGTGCCAGCAGCTTAGGATCTAGCGGGGGGCACTACGAGCAGTACTTC.

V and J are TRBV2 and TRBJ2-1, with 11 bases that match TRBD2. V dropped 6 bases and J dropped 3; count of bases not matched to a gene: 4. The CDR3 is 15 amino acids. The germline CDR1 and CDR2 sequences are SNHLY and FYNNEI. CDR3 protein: CASRQLAGVYNEQFF. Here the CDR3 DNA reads TGTGCCAGCAGGCAACTAGCGGGGGTCTACAATGAGCAGTTCTTC.

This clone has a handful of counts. The chain's CDR3 is CASSLTRTGVGEQYF. In DNA, the CDR3 is TGTGCCAGCAGCCTGACTCGGACAGGAGTAGGCGAGCAGTACTTC. This chain connects TRBV14 to TRBJ2-7; 7 nucleotides line up with TRBD1. CDR1 and CDR2 from the germline V gene are SGHDN and FVKESK. The CDR3 extends over 15 amino acids. Unmatched junction bases numbered 12, after V lost 4 bases and J lost 6 bases. The whole variable domain, remainder taken from reference TRBV14 and TRBJ2-7, is EAGVTQFPSHSVIEKGQTVTLRCDPISGHDNLYWYRRVMGKEIKFLLHFVKESKQDESGMPNNRFLAERTGGTYSTLKVQPAELEDSGVYFCASSLTRTGVGEQYFGPGTRLTVT.

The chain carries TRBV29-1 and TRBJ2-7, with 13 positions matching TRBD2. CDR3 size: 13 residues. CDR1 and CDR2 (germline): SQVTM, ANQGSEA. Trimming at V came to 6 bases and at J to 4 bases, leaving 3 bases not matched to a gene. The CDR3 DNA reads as TGCAGCGTGACGACTAGCGGGAGGTACGAGCAGTACTTC. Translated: CSVTTSGRYEQYF.

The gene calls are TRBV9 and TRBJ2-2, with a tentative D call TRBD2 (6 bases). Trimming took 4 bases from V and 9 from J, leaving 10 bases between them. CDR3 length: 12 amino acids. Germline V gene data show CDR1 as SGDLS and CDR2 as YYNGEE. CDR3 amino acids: CASSPREWELFF. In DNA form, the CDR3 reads TGTGCCAGCAGCCCTCGGGAGTGGGAGCTGTTTTTT. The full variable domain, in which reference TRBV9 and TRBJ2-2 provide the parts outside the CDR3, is DSGVTQTPKHLITATGQRVTLRCSPRSGDLSVYWYQQSLDQGLQFLIQYYNGEERAKGNILERFSAQQFPDLHSELNLSSLELGDSALYFCASSPREWELFFGEGSRLTVL.

CDR3 sequence (DNA): TGTGCCAGCAGTCCTTTCGACAGGGGGCGGATGAACACTGAAGCTTTCTTT. Translating it yields CASSPFDRGRMNTEAFF. The rearrangement links TRBV7-9 to TRBJ1-1, with TRBD1 matching over 10 bases. J gave up 0 bases and V 6 bases, and 10 bases lay outside the gene matches. There are 17 residues in the CDR3. Germline CDR1 SEHNR, CDR2 FQNEAQ (reference sequence). Complete variable domain (other parts from reference TRBV7-9 and TRBJ1-1): DTGVSQNPRHKITKRGQNVTFRCDPISEHNRLYWYRQTLGQGPEFLTYFQNEAQLEKSRLLSDRFSAERPKGSFSTLEIQRTEQGDSAMYLCASSPFDRGRMNTEAFFGQGTRLTVV.

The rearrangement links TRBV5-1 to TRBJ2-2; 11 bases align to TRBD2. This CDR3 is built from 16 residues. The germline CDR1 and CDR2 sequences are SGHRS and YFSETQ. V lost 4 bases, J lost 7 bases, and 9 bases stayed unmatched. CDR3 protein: CASSRTSGSEVGELFF. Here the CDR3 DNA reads TGCGCCAGCAGCCGAACTAGCGGGAGTGAAGTCGGGGAGCTGTTTTTT.

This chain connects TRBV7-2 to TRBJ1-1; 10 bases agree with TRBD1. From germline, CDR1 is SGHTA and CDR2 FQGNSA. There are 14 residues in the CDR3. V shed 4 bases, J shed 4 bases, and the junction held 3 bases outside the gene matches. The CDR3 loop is CASSYDRGPTEAFF. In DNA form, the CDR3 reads TGTGCCAGCAGCTACGACAGGGGGCCCACTGAAGCTTTCTTT.

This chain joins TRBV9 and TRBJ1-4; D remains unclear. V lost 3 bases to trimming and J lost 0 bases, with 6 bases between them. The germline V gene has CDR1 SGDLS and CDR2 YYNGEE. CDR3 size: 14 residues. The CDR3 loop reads CASSESATNEKLFF. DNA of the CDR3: TGTGCCAGCAGCGAGAGTGCAACTAATGAAAAACTGTTTTTT.

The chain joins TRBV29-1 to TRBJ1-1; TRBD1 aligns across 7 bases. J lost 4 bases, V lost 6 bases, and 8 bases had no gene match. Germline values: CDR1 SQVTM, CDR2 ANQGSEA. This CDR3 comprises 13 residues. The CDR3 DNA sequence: TGCAGCGTCAAGGACAGGAGGAGCACTGAAGCTTTCTTT. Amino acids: CSVKDRRSTEAFF.

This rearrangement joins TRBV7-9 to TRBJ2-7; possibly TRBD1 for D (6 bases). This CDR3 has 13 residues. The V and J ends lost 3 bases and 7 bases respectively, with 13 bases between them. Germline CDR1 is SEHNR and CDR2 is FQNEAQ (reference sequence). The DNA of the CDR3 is TGTGCCAGCAGCTTTACAGGGCTTGGAGAGCAGTACTTC. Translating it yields CASSFTGLGEQYF.

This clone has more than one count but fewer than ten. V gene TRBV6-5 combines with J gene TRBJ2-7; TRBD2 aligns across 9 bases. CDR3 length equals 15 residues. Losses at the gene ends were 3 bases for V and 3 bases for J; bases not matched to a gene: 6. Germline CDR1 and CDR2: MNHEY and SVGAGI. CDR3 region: CASSYRTSGFYEQYF. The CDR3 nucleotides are TGTGCCAGCAGTTATAGAACTAGCGGGTTCTACGAGCAGTACTTC.

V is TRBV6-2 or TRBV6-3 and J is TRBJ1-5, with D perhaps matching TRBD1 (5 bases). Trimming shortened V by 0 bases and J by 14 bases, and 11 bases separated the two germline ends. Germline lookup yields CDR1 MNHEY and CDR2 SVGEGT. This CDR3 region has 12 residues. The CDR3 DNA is TGTGCCAGCAGTTACTCGACCAGGGTTAAGCATTTT. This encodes CASSYSTRVKHF.

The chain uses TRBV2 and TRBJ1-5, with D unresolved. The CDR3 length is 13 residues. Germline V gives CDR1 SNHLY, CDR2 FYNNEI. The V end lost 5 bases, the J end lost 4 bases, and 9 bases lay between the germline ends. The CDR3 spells CASSRMLNQPQHF. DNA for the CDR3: TGTGCCAGCAGTCGAATGCTAAATCAGCCCCAGCATTTT.

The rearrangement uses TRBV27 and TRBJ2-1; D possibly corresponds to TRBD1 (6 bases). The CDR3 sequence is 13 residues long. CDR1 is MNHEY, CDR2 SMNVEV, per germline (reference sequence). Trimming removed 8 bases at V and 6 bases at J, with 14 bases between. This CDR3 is CASQTRTVNEQFF. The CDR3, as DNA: TGTGCCAGCCAGACCCGGACAGTCAATGAGCAGTTCTTC.

The CDR3 coding sequence is TGTGCCAGCCGGAGCTCTGGGGCCAACGTCCTGACTTTC. This sequence encodes CASRSSGANVLTF. The chain combines TRBV9 with TRBJ2-6; D is uncertain. The V end lost 7 bases, the J end lost 0 bases, and 5 bases lay between the germline ends. This CDR3 region has 13 residues. The germline CDR1 and CDR2 sequences are SGDLS and YYNGEE.